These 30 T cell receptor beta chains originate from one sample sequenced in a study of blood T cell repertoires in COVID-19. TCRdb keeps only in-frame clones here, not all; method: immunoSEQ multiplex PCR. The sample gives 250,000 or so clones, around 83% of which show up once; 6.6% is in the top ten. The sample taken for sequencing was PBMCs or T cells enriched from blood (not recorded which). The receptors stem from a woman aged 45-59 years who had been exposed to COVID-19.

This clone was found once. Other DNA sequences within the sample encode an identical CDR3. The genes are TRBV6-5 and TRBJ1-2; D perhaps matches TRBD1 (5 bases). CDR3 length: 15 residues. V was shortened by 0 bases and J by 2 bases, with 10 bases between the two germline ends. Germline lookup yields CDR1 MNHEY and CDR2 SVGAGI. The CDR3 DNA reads TGTGCCAGCAGTTACTCGGGGGGTCTGAACTATGGCTACACCTTC. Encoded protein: CASSYSGGLNYGYTF.

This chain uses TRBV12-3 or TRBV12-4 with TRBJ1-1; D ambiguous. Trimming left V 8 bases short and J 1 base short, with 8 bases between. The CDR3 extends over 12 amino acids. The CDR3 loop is CASRGKNTEAFF. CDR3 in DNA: TGTGCCAGCCGAGGAAAGAACACTGAAGCTTTCTTT.

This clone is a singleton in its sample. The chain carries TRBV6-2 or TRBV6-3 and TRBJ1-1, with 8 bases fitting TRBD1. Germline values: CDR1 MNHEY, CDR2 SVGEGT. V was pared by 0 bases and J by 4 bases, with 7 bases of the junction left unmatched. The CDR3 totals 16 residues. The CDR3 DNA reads TGTGCCAGCAGTTACTCCCCGGACAGGGTATCCACTGAAGCTTTCTTT. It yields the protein CASSYSPDRVSTEAFF.

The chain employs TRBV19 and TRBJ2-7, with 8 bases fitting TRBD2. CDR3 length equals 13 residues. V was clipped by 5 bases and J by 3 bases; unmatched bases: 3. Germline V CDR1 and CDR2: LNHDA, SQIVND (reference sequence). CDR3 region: CASSGLAGYEQYF. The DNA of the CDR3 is TGTGCCAGTAGTGGACTAGCAGGCTACGAGCAGTACTTC.

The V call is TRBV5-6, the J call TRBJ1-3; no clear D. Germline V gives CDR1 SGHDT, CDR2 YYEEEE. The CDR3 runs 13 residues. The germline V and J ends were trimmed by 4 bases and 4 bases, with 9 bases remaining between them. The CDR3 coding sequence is TGTGCCAGCAGCATAACGGTCGGAAACACCATATATTTT. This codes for CASSITVGNTIYF.

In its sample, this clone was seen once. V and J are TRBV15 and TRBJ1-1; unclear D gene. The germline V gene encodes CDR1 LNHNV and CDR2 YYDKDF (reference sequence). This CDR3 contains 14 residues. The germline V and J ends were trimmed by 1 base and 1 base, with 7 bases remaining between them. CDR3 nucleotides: TGTGCCACCAGCAGAGTTAGAGGGAACACTGAAGCTTTCTTT. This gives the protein CATSRVRGNTEAFF.

The DNA of the CDR3 is TGCAGTGCTAGTAGACAGCCTAGCAATCAGCCCCAGCATTTT. Translation gives CSASRQPSNQPQHF. The chain is built from TRBV20-1 and TRBJ1-5, with D perhaps TRBD1 (5 bases). Trimming cost V 3 bases and J 0 bases, with 9 bases left between them. Germline values: CDR1 DFQATT, CDR2 SNEGSKA (reference sequence). This CDR3 spans 14 amino acids.

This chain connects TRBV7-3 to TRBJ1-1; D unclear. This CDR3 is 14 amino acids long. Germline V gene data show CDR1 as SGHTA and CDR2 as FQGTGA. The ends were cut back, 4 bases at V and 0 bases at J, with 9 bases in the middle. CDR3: CASSSSGVNTEAFF. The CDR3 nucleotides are TGTGCCAGCAGCTCGTCCGGGGTGAACACTGAAGCTTTCTTT.

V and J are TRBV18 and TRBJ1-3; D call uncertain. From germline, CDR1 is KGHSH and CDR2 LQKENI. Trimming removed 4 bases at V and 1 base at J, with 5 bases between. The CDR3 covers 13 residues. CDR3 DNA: TGTGCCAGCTCACAGCAATCTGGAAACACCATATATTTT. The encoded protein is CASSQQSGNTIYF.

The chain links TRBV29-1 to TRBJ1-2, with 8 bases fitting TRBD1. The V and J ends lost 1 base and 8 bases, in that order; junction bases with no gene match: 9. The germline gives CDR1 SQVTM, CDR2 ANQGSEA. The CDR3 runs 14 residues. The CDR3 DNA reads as TGCAGCGTTGAAGGCGGACAGGGCGGGGAAGGCTACACCTTC. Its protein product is CSVEGGQGGEGYTF.

The CDR3 bases are TGTGCCAGCAGCTTGGCAGGGATGGATAATTCACCCCTCCACTTT. Amino acid sequence: CASSLAGMDNSPLHF. The genes are TRBV5-6 and TRBJ1-6; D possibly corresponds to TRBD1 (5 bases). Germline CDR1 reads SGHDT; CDR2 reads YYEEEE. Trimming left V 0 bases short and J 5 bases short, with 9 bases between. The CDR3 is 15 residues long. The full variable domain, rest sourced from reference TRBV5-6 and TRBJ1-6, is DAGVTQSPTHLIKTRGQQVTLRCSPKSGHDTVSWYQQALGQGPQFIFQYYEEEERQRGNFPDRFSGHQFPNYSSELNVNALLLGDSALYLCASSLAGMDNSPLHFGNGTRLTVT.

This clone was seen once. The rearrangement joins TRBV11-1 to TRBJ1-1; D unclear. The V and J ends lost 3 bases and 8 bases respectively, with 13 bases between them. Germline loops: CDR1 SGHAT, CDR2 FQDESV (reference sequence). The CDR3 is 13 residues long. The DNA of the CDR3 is TGTGCCAGCAGCTTGGGTCGACTACCGGAAGCTTTCTTT. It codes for CASSLGRLPEAFF.

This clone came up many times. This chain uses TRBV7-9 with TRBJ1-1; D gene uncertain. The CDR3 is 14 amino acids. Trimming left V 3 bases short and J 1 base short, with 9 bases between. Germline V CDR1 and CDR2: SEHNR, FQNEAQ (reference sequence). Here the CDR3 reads CASSLGPPNTEAFF. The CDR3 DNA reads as TGTGCCAGCAGCTTGGGCCCACCGAACACTGAAGCTTTCTTT.

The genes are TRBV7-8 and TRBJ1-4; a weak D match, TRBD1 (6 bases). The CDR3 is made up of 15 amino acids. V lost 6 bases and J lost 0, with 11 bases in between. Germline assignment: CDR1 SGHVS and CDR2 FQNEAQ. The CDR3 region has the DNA TGTGCCAGCAGTTCCGCAGGGGCAACTAATGAAAAACTGTTTTTT. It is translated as CASSSAGATNEKLFF.

The CDR3 nucleotides are TGTGCCAGTAGTATAGATTGGGCAAACTATGGCTACACCTTC. Protein product: CASSIDWANYGYTF. This chain joins TRBV19 and TRBJ1-2; D is uncertain. The CDR3 has 14 amino acids. Germline values: CDR1 LNHDA, CDR2 SQIVND (reference sequence). Trimming left V 0 bases short and J 2 bases short, with 7 bases between.

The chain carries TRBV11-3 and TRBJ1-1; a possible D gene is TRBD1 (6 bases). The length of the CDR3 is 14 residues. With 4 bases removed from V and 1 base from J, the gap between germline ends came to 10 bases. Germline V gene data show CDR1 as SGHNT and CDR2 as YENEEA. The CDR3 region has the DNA TGTGCCAGCAGCTCCAGGGGACCGAACACTGAAGCTTTCTTT. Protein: CASSSRGPNTEAFF.

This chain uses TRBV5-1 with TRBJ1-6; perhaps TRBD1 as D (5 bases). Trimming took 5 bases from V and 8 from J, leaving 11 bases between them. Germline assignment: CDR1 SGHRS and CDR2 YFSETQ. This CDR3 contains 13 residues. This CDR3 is CASRGVGDSPLHF. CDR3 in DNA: TGCGCCAGCAGAGGGGTAGGTGATTCACCCCTCCACTTT.

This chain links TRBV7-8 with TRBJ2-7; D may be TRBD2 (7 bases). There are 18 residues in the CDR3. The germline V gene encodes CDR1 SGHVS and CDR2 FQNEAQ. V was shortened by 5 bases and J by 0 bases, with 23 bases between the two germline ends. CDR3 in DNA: TGTGCCAGCAGCGCTGCCCTAGGAGGCGGGGGCCGCTCCTACGAGCAGTACTTC. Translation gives CASSAALGGGGRSYEQYF.

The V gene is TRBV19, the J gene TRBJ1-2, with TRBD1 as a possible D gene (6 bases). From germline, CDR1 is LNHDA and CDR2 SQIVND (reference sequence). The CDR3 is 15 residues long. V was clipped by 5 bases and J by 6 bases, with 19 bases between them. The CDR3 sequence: CASSPITGSVDGYTF. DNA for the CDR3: TGTGCCAGTAGTCCTATAACAGGGTCGGTAGATGGCTACACCTTC.

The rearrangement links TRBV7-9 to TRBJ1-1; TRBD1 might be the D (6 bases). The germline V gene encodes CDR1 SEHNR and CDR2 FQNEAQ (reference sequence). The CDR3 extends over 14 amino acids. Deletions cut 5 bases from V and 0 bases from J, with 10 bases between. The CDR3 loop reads CASSLTGLNTEAFF. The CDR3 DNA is TGTGCCAGCAGCCTGACAGGTCTGAACACTGAAGCTTTCTTT.

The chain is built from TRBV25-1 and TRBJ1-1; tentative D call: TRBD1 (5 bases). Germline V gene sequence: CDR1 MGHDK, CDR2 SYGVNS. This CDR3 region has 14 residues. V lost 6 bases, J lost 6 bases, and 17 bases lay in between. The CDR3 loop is CASSPGEGKAEAFF. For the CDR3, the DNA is TGTGCCAGCAGCCCCGGGGAGGGGAAGGCTGAAGCTTTCTTT.

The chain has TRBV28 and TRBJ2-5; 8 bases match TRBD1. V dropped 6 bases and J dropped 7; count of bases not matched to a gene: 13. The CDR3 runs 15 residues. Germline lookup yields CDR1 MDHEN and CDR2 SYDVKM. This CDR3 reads CASRAAGQAVGTQYF. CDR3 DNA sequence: TGTGCCAGCAGAGCTGCGGGACAGGCAGTAGGGACCCAGTACTTC.

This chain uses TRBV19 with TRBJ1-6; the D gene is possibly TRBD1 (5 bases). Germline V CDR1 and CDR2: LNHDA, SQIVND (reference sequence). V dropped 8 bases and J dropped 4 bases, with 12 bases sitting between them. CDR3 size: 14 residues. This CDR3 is CASQRGGYNSPLHF. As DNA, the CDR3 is TGTGCCAGTCAACGGGGGGGATATAATTCACCCCTCCACTTT.

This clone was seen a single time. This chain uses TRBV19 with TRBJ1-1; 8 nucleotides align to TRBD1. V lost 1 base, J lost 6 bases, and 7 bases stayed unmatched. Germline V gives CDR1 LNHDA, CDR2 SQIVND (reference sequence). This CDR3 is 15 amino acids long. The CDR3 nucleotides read TGTGCCAGTAGTATAGCCTTAGGACAGGGCGCTGAAGCTTTCTTT. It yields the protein CASSIALGQGAEAFF.

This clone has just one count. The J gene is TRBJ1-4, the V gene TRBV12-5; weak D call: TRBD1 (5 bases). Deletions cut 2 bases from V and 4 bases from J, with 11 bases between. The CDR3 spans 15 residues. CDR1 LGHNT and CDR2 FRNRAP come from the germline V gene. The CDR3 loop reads CASGLNGHGNEKLFF. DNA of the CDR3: TGTGCTAGTGGTTTGAACGGACACGGTAATGAAAAACTGTTTTTT.

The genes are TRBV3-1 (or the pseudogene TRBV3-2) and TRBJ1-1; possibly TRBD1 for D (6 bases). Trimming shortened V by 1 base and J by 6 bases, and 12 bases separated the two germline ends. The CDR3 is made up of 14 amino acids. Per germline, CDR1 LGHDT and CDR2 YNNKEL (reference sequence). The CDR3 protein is CASSQGGPGAEAFF. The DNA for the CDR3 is TGTGCCAGCAGCCAAGGCGGACCAGGGGCTGAAGCTTTCTTT.

The CDR3 here is CASEDRGNEQYF. The CDR3, as DNA: TGTGCCAGCGAAGACAGGGGGAACGAGCAGTACTTC. This sequence joins TRBV2 and TRBJ2-7, with 9 bases fitting TRBD1. Germline CDR1 reads SNHLY; CDR2 reads FYNNEI. CDR3 length: 12 residues. The ends lost 8 bases at V and 5 bases at J; junction bases unmatched: 4.

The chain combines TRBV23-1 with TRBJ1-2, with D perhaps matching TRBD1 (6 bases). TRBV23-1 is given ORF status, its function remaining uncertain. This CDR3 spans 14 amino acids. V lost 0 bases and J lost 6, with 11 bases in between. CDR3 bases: TGCGCCAGCAGTCAATCAACAGGGAGCAATGGCTACACCTTC. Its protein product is CASSQSTGSNGYTF.

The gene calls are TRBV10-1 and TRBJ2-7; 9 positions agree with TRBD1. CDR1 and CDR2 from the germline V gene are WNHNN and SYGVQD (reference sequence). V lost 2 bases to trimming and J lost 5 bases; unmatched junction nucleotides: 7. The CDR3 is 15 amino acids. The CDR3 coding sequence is TGCGCCAGCAGTGAGAACACGGGACAGGGCCACGAGCAGTACTTC. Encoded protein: CASSENTGQGHEQYF.

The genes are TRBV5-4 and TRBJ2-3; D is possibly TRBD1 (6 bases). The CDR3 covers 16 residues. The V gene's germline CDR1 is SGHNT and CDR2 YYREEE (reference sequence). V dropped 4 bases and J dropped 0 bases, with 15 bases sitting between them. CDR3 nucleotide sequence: TGTGCCAGCAGCACCGCCGGGACAACTAGCACAGATACGCAGTATTTT. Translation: CASSTAGTTSTDTQYF.